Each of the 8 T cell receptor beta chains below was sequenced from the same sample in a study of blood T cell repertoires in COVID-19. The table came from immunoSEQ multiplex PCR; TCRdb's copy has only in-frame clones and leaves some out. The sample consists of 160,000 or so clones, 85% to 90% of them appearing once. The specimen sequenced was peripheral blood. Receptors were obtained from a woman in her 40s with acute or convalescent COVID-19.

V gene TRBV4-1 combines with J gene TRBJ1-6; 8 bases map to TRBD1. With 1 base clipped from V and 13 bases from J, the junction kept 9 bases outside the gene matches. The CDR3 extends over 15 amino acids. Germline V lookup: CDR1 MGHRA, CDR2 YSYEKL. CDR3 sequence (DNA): TGCGCCAGCAGCCAAGCGGACAGGGAATCTTCCCCCCTCCACTTT. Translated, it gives CASSQADRESSPLHF.

The CDR3 bases are TGTGCCAGCCCCTCCCCCTTAGCGGGAGACAATGAGCAGTTCTTC. This translates into CASPSPLAGDNEQFF. The V gene is TRBV27, the J gene TRBJ2-1, with 9 bases identical to TRBD2. CDR1 MNHEY and CDR2 SMNVEV come from the germline V gene (reference sequence). The CDR3 consists of 15 residues. V lost 8 bases, J lost 5 bases, and 10 bases stayed unmatched.

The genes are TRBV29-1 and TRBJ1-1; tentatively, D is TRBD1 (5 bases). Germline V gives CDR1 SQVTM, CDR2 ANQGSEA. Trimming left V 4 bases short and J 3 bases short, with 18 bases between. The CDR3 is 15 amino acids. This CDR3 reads CSVVVGWGWDTEAFF. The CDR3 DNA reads TGCAGCGTTGTGGTAGGGTGGGGCTGGGACACTGAAGCTTTCTTT.

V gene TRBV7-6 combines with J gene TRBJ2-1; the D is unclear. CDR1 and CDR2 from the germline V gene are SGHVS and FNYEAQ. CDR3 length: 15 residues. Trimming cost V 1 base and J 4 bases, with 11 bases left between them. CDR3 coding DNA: TGTGCCAGCAGCTTAGTACAGACACTTTACAATGAGCAGTTCTTC. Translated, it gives CASSLVQTLYNEQFF.

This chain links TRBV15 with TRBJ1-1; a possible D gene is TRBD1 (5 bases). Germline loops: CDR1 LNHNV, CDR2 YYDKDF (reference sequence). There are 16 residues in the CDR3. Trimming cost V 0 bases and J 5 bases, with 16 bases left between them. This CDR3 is CATSRDYGSRGTEAFF. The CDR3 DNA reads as TGTGCCACCAGCAGAGATTACGGCAGCCGGGGGACTGAAGCTTTCTTT.

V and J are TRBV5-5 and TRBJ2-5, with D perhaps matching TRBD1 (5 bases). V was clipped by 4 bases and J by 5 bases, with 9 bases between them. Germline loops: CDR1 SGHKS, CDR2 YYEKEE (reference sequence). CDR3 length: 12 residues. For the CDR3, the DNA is TGTGCCAGCAGCCAGCAGGGTGAGACCCAGTACTTC. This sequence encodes CASSQQGETQYF.

CDR3 sequence reads: CASSYGGSAGELFF. CDR3 in DNA: TGTGCCAGCAGTTACGGAGGATCCGCCGGGGAGCTGTTTTTT. The chain links TRBV6-2 or TRBV6-3 to TRBJ2-2, with D perhaps TRBD2 (5 bases). V was pared by 2 bases and J by 6 bases, with 10 bases between. From germline, CDR1 is MNHEY and CDR2 SVGEGT. The CDR3 has 14 residues.

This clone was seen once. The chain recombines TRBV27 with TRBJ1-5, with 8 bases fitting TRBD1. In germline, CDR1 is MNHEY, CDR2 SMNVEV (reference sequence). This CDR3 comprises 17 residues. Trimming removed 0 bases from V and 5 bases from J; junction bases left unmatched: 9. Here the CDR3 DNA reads TGTGCCAGCAGTTTATCGGGACAAGGACAGGGCGATCAGCCCCAGCATTTT. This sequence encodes CASSLSGQGQGDQPQHF.